This T cell receptor (beta chain) comes out of a study of T-cell reconstitution after alpha-beta-depleted transplantation in children. The CDR3 has 15 amino acids. Trimming took off 5 bases at V and 7 bases at J, with 20 bases between the two ends. Study observations and caveats: For some patients, TCRbeta diversity was high at day 60 because of recipient T cells and thymic progenitors that survived. Alpha-beta T cells about two months after transplant reportedly derived from several hundred expanded graft clones.

A library of TCRbeta sequences, prepared with unique molecular identifiers, was generated. From the PCR reads, TCRdb called clonotypes with MiXCR, one entry per CDR3 protein. The profile shows 580,000 or so distinct CDR3 sequences, under 25% of them singletons. The table lists this clonotype with a few counts. Its antigen is still unknown. Sequenced here: PBMCs, mostly from graft donor cells, sampled 360 days after TCRalphabeta/CD19-depleted stem cell transplant. The TCR comes from a boy in the first two years of life who had a stem cell transplant for acute myeloid leukemia, so the T cells may come from the graft donor. The chain uses TRBV12-3 or TRBV12-4 and TRBJ1-2; D is possibly TRBD1 (6 bases). The chain's CDR3 is CASSVDRPKMSGYTF. CDR3 coding DNA: TGTGCCAGCAGTGTGGACAGACCTAAGATGTCTGGCTACACCTTC.